This TCR beta chain appears in the sequencing data of a study of OX40 agonist ivuxolimab in advanced cancers. Regarding the research as a whole: Ivuxolimab was an agonistic, fully human IgG2 monoclonal antibody directed against OX40 (CD134), a costimulatory receptor. Intravenous ivuxolimab was administered to patients every 2 weeks at six dose levels: 0.01, 0.1, 0.3, 1.5, 3 and 10 mg/kg. The monotherapy dose-escalation portion (N of about 50 patients) of the phase I ivuxolimab trial is reported in the paper. The point of sequencing TCRbeta in the periphery was to test whether ivuxolimab changed TCR sequence diversity and drove clonal T-cell expansion. In the dose-escalation cohort, 75% to 90% of patients were male, and the mean age was 60 years with a range of roughly 23 to 79. Patients were allowed to have had prior anti-PD-1, anti-PD-L1 or anti-CTLA-4 therapy, and roughly 40% of the dose-escalation patients had been treated with checkpoint inhibitors. Partial responses occurred in three dose-escalation patients, of whom one had hepatocellular carcinoma and two had cutaneous melanoma. Of the roughly 52 dose-escalation patients, hepatocellular carcinoma was present in roughly 19, melanoma in around 15, renal cell carcinoma in 9 and head and neck cancer in 9. General study outcomes and caveats: On average, CD8+ T cells showed more expanded clones than CD4+ T cells after ivuxolimab. At doses of 0.1 to 3.0 mg/kg, clonal expansion of both CD4+ and CD8+ T cells in blood was seen between baseline and week 6. In the 0.1-3.0 mg/kg groups, partial responders had among the lowest normalized peripheral clonal expansion, particularly in CD8+ T cells. Which antigens the clonally expanded peripheral T cells were specific for was not determined. Low levels of normalized T-cell clonal expansion were also seen in some nonresponding patients.

A remark on this clone: Its antigen remains unidentified. Qualities for individual bases were not recorded, and no much larger clone is one base off.

The trial excluded patients who had a history of autoimmune disease or who were on systemic immunosuppression. Peripheral blood for TCR sequencing was collected from all dose cohorts at baseline, on cycle 4 day 1, and on cycle 7 day 1. The samples were taken from a phase I, first-in-human, multicenter, open-label dose-escalation trial of ivuxolimab. The trial enrolled adults with locally advanced or metastatic head and neck squamous cell, hepatocellular, melanoma or renal cell carcinoma. CD4+ and CD8+ T cells were sorted separately from peripheral blood before TCR sequencing. The trim is 6 bases for V and 1 base for J, with a gap of 10 bases between the germline ends. According to the germline V gene (reference sequence), CDR1 reads LNHDA and CDR2 reads SQIVND. CDR3 length: 14 amino acids, cysteine to phenylalanine. Only the CDR3 part of the read is kept: 42 bases, read in frame from the first base.

For sequencing of the TCRbeta CDR3 region, genomic DNA was extracted from the sorted cells. The immunoSEQ Assay was used for sequencing of TCRbeta CDR3 regions. TCRdb holds this immuneACCESS table with in-frame rearrangements only. Some clones are missing; in checked studies, unresolved V genes explain under half, and the rest has no known cause. The sample table contains some 43,000 clones; only one count was recorded for about 86% of them. 14% to 15% of the sample comes from the top ten. The material sequenced was CD4+ or CD8+ T cells sorted from blood, taken in a trial of the OX40 agonist ivuxolimab. The V and J segments used are TRBV19 and TRBJ1-5; the D gene remains uncertain. The TCR sequence derives from an adult with an advanced solid tumor such as melanoma, head and neck, liver or kidney cancer. The nucleotide sequence is TGTGCCAGTAGCCTTCCAGAAAGCAATCAGCCCCAGCATTTT. Translated, it reads CASSLPESNQPQHF.